These T cell receptor beta chains were read from a single sample in a study of memory CD4+ T cells and cytomegalovirus serostatus. This table comes from immunoSEQ multiplex PCR, and its TCRdb copy is limited to in-frame clones, with some not included. The sample includes 45,000 to 50,000 clones, roughly 78% of them seen just once. Sequences were obtained from memory CD4+ T cells from blood. The receptors were gathered from an adult in good health and CMV-seronegative. CDR3s include the opening cysteine and the closing phenylalanine or tryptophan. A D gene is named only where the DNA matches it firmly. Clone size is not always given. Where it is, it says once, few, many or a class for expanded clones.

J gene: TRBJ2-7
V gene: TRBV5-5
clone size: NA
D gene: NA
CDR3 DNA: TGTGCCAGCAGCTTATCCGGGATCTACGAGCAGTACTTC
CDR3 protein: CASSLSGIYEQYF

J gene: TRBJ2-7
V gene: TRBV6-5
clone size: NA
D gene: NA
CDR3 DNA: TGTGCCAGCAGTTACTCGACAGGGAGGACCTACGAGCAGTACTTC
CDR3 protein: CASSYSTGRTYEQYF

J gene: TRBJ2-1
V gene: TRBV2
clone size: once
D gene: NA
CDR3 DNA: TGTGCCAGCAGTGAAGACCGAAGCTCCTACAATGAGCAGTTCTTC
CDR3 protein: CASSEDRSSYNEQFF

J gene: TRBJ1-3
V gene: TRBV5-1
clone size: NA
D gene: NA
CDR3 DNA: TGCGCCAGCAGCTTGGCGGCGTCTGGAAACACCATATATTTT
CDR3 protein: CASSLAASGNTIYF

J gene: TRBJ2-7
V gene: TRBV5-1
clone size: NA
D gene: NA
CDR3 DNA: TGCGCCAGCAGCTTGGAGGGTACATGGGGCGAGCAGTACTTC
CDR3 protein: CASSLEGTWGEQYF

J gene: TRBJ2-5
V gene: TRBV18
clone size: NA
D gene: NA
CDR3 DNA: TGTGCCAGCTCCCGGGACTCACAAGAGACCCAGTACTTC
CDR3 protein: CASSRDSQETQYF

J gene: TRBJ1-4
V gene: TRBV29-1
clone size: NA
D gene: TRBD1
CDR3 DNA: TGCAGCGTTCGGGACAGTCTCGTTGCAACTAATGAAAAACTGTTTTTT
CDR3 protein: CSVRDSLVATNEKLFF

J gene: TRBJ1-5
V gene: TRBV27
clone size: NA
D gene: TRBD1
CDR3 DNA: TGTGCCAGCAGTAACAGGGGTAATAGCAATCAGCCCCAGCATTTT
CDR3 protein: CASSNRGNSNQPQHF

J gene: TRBJ1-2
V gene: TRBV4-2
clone size: NA
D gene: TRBD1
CDR3 DNA: TGTGCCAGCAAGCCCGGGACAGAGACGAACTATGGCTACACCTTC
CDR3 protein: CASKPGTETNYGYTF

J gene: TRBJ2-3
V gene: TRBV7-9
clone size: once
D gene: NA
CDR3 DNA: TGTGCCAGCAGCTTATTAAGCACAGATACGCAGTATTTT
CDR3 protein: CASSLLSTDTQYF

J gene: TRBJ1-2
V gene: TRBV5-4
clone size: once
D gene: TRBD1
CDR3 DNA: TGTGCCAGCAGCCGAGATCTGACAGGGGGGTACTATGGCTACACCTTC
CDR3 protein: CASSRDLTGGYYGYTF

J gene: TRBJ2-7
V gene: TRBV7-6
clone size: NA
D gene: TRBD1
CDR3 DNA: TGTGCCAGCAGCTCGTACAACCGACAGGGATCAAATTCCTACGAGCAGTACTTC
CDR3 protein: CASSSYNRQGSNSYEQYF

J gene: TRBJ1-4
V gene: TRBV18
clone size: NA
D gene: NA
CDR3 DNA: TGTGCCAGCTCACCACGGGAGACAACTAATGAAAAACTGTTTTTT
CDR3 protein: CASSPRETTNEKLFF

J gene: TRBJ2-6
V gene: TRBV7-9
clone size: NA
D gene: NA
CDR3 DNA: TGTGCCAGCAGTCTATCAGCCGCTGGGGCCAACGTCCTGACTTTC
CDR3 protein: CASSLSAAGANVLTF

J gene: TRBJ2-1
V gene: TRBV11-3
clone size: few
D gene: TRBD2
CDR3 DNA: TGTGCCAGCAGCTCCTCCCTGACTAGCGGATACAATGAGCAGTTCTTC
CDR3 protein: CASSSSLTSGYNEQFF

J gene: TRBJ2-2
V gene: TRBV5-6
clone size: NA
D gene: NA
CDR3 DNA: TGTGCCAGCAGCTCTCTCGACAAAAACACCGGGGAGCTGTTTTTT
CDR3 protein: CASSSLDKNTGELFF

J gene: TRBJ1-2
V gene: TRBV30
clone size: NA
D gene: TRBD1
CDR3 DNA: TGTGCCTGGAGGCAACCTGGGGGACAGGGGAGGTTGAGCTACACCTTC
CDR3 protein: CAWRQPGGQGRLSYTF

J gene: TRBJ2-7
V gene: TRBV10-2
clone size: NA
D gene: TRBD1
CDR3 DNA: TGCGCCAGCAGTCTGACAGGGGGCATCGGGGCTTACGAGCAGTACTTC
CDR3 protein: CASSLTGGIGAYEQYF